Listed below are T cell receptor beta chains from one sample, sequenced in a study of blood T cell repertoires in COVID-19. Sequencing used immunoSEQ multiplex PCR; TCRdb keeps in-frame clones, though not all of them. The data contain around 30,000 clones, about three quarters of them singletons. Sample: peripheral blood. The receptors derive from a woman between 65 and 79 years old with active or convalescent COVID-19. The CDR3 runs from the conserved cysteine through the conserved F or W. Where a row states a size, it is once, few, many or the class of an expanded clone; other rows omit it.

j_gene | v_gene | abundance | CDR3aa
TRBJ2-4 | TRBV7-8 | once | CASSIATGANIQYF
TRBJ1-4 | TRBV19 | NA | CASKKEQGATNEKLFF
TRBJ2-2 | TRBV6-5 | NA | CATLRTGGGSGELFF
TRBJ1-2 | TRBV19 | NA | CASRTLTGTASYGYTF
TRBJ2-4 | TRBV6-4 | NA | CASSEGEAGAGGNIQYF
TRBJ1-3 | TRBV15 | NA | CATSRDLGQYSGNTIYF
TRBJ1-1 | TRBV19 | medium-sized | CASTPWEGRTEAFF
TRBJ2-7 | TRBV9 | NA | CASSVGDRTYEQYF
TRBJ2-7 | TRBV7-6 | NA | CASSNMGGSSYEQYF
TRBJ1-5 | TRBV10-1 | NA | CASSPDRAQPQHF